This T cell receptor (beta chain) appears in the sequencing data of a study of blood T cell repertoires in COVID-19. Study details: Spain, Italy and the United States supplied samples that represented acute and convalescent COVID-19. Sample material is recorded as cDNA or gDNA derived from T cells, B-cell-depleted T cells, or PBMCs.

Authors' analysis steps: Reference gene primers were amplified, and this amplification served to estimate nucleated cell counts. Repertoires were generated with immunoSEQ multiplex PCR, while TCRdb's copy carries only in-frame clones and drops some. The D gene and trimming were derived from the DNA, and the V and J assignments and clone size from that table. The table has 150,000 or so clones, roughly 82% seen once. The TCR was taken from a human donor with acute or convalescent COVID-19. The donor label of this sample is uncertain. The sample taken for sequencing was peripheral blood.

The CDR3 DNA sequence: TGTGCTAGTGGTTTGGGACAGGGTTTCAATTCACCCCTCCACTTT. Translation: CASGLGQGFNSPLHF. The chain uses TRBV12-5 and TRBJ1-6; TRBD1 aligns across 7 bases. The CDR3 runs to 15 residues. V was clipped by 1 base and J by 7 bases; unmatched bases: 4. CDR1 LGHNT and CDR2 FRNRAP come from the germline V gene.